This TCR beta chain was documented in a study of cytomegalovirus exposure and HLA in healthy donors. Primers: 60 Vbeta forward and 13 Jbeta reverse. Assay used: immunoSEQ multiplex PCR; TCRdb lists only in-frame clones, some missing. The sample lists 150,000 to 200,000 clones; 68% were seen once. The CDR3 length is 13 residues. The V and J ends lost 6 bases and 5 bases, in that order; junction bases with no gene match: 4. Looked up from germline, CDR1 is MNHEY and CDR2 is SMNVEV (reference sequence). J is TRBJ1-1 and V is TRBV27, with 9 bases aligning to TRBD1. The TCR sequence derives from a woman aged 40 to 49 in good health and CMV-seropositive. Sequencing was carried out using PBMCs. The CDR3 coding sequence is TGTGCCAGCAGCACAGGGGGCAGGACTGAAGCTTTCTTT. The encoded protein is CASSTGGRTEAFF.